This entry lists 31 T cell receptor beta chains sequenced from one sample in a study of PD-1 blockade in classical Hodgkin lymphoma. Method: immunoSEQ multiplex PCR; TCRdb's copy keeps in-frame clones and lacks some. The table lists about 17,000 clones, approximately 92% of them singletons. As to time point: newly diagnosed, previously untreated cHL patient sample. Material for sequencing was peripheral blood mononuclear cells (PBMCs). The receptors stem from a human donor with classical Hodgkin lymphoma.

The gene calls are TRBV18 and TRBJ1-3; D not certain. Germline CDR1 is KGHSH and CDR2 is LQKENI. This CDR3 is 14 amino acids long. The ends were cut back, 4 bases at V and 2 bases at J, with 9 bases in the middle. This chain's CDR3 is CASSRGRTGNTIYF. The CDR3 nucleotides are TGTGCCAGCTCACGAGGGCGGACTGGAAACACCATATATTTT. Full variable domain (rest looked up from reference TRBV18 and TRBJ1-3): NAGVMQNPRHLVRRRGQEARLRCSPMKGHSHVYWYRQLPEEGLKFMVYLQKENIIDESGMPKERFSAEFPKEGPSILRIQQVVRGDSAAYFCASSRGRTGNTIYFGEGSWLTVV.

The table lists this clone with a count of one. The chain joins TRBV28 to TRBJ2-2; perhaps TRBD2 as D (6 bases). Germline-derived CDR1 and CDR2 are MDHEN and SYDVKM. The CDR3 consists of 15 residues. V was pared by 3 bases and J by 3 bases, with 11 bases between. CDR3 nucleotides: TGTGCCAGCAGTTTGGGGGAGCGGGACACCGGGGAGCTGTTTTTT. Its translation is CASSLGERDTGELFF.

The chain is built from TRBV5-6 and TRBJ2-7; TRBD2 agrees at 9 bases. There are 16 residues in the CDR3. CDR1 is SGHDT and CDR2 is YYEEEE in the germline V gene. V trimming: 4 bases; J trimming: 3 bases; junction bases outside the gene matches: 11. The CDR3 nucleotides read TGTGCCAGCAGCCTACCCGGCACTAGCGGGTTCTACGAGCAGTACTTC. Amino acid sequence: CASSLPGTSGFYEQYF.

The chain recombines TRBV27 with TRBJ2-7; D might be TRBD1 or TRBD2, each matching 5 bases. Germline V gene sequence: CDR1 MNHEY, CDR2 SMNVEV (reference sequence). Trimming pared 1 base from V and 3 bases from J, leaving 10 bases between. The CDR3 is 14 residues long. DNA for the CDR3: TGTGCCAGCAGTTTATACGGGGCTCTCTACGAGCAGTACTTC. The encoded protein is CASSLYGALYEQYF.

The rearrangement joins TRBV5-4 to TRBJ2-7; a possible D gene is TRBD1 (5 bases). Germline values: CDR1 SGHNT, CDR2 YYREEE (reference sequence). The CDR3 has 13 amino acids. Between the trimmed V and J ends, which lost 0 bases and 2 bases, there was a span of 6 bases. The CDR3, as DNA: TGTGCCAGCAGCTTGGCGACAGCCTACGAGCAGTACTTC. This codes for CASSLATAYEQYF.

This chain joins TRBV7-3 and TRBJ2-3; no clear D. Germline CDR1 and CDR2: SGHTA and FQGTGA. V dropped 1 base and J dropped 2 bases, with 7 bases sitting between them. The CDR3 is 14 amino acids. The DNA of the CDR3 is TGTGCCAGCAGCTTAATCGGACCCACAGATACGCAGTATTTT. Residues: CASSLIGPTDTQYF.

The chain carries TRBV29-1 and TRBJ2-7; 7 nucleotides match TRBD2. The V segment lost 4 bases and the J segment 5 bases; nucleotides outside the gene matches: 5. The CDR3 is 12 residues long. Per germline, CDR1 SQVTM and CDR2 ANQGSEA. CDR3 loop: CSVVGGSNEQYF. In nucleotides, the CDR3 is TGCAGCGTTGTGGGAGGGAGTAACGAGCAGTACTTC.

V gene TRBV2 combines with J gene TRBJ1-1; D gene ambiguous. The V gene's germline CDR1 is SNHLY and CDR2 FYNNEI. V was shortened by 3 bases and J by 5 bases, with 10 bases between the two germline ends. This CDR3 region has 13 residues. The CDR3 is CASSDLRGTEAFF. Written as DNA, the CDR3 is TGTGCCAGCAGTGATTTACGGGGAACTGAAGCTTTCTTT.

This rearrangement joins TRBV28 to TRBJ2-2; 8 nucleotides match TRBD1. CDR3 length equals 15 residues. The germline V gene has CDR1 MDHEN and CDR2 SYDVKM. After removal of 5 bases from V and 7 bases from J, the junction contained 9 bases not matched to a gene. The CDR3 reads CASSLLQGDVGELFF. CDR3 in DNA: TGTGCCAGCAGTCTATTACAGGGGGACGTCGGGGAGCTGTTTTTT.

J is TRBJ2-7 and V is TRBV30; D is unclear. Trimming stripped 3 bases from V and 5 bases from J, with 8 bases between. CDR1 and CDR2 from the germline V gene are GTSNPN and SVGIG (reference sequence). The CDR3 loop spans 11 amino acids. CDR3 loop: CAWSGPHEQYF. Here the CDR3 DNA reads TGTGCCTGGAGCGGCCCCCACGAGCAGTACTTC.

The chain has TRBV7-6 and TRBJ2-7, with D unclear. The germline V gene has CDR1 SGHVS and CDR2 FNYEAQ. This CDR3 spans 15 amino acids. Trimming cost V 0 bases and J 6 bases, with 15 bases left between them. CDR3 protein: CASSLALKGTGEQYF. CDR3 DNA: TGTGCCAGCAGCTTAGCGCTTAAGGGAACGGGCGAGCAGTACTTC.

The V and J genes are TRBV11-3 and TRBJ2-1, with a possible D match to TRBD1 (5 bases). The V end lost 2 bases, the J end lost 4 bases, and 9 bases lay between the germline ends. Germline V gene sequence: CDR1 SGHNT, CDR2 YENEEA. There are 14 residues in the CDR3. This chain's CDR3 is CASSLPGPYNEQFF. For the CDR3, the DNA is TGTGCCAGCAGCTTACCAGGGCCATACAATGAGCAGTTCTTC.

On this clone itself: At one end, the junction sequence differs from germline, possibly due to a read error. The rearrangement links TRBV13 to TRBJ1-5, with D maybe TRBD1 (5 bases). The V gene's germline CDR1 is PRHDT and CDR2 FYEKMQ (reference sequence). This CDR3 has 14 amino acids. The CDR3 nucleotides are TGTGCTAGCAGCTTACTCGGGGGAGGCCAGCCCCAGCATTTT. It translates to CASSLLGGGQPQHF.

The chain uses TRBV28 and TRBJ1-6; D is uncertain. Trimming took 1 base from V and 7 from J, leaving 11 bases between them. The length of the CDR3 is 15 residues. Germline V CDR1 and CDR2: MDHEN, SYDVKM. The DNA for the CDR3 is TGTGCCAGCAGTTTATTTTCCACATTCAATTCACCCCTCCACTTT. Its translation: CASSLFSTFNSPLHF.

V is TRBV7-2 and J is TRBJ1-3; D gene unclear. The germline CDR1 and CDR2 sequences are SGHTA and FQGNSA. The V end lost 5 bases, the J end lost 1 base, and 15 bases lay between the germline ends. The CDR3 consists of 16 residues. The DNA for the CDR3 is TGTGCCAGCAGCCAATCTCCCCTCCTATCTGGAAACACCATATATTTT. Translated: CASSQSPLLSGNTIYF.

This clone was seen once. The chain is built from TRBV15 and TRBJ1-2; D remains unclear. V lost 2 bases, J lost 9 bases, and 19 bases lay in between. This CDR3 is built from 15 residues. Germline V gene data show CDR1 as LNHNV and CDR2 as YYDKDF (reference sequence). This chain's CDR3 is CATSRPFSVRPCYTF. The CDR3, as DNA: TGTGCCACCAGCAGACCATTTTCTGTCCGCCCTTGCTACACCTTC.

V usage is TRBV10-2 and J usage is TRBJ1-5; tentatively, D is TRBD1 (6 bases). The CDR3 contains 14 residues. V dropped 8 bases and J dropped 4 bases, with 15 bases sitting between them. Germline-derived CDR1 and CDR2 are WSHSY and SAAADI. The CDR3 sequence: CASRGAGRNQPQHF. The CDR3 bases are TGCGCCAGCCGGGGGGCAGGAAGGAATCAGCCCCAGCATTTT.

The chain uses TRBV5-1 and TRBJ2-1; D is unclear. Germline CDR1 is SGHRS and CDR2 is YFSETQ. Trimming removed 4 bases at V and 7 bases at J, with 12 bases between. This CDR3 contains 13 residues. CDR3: CASSPDGINEQFF. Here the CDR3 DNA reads TGCGCCAGCAGCCCGGACGGAATTAATGAGCAGTTCTTC.

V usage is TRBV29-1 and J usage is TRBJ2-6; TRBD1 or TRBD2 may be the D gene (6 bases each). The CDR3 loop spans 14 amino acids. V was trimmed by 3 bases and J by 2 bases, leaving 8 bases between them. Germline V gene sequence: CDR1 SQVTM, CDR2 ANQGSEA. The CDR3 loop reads CSVDGGAGANVLTF. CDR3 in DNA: TGCAGCGTTGACGGGGGCGCTGGGGCCAACGTCCTGACTTTC.

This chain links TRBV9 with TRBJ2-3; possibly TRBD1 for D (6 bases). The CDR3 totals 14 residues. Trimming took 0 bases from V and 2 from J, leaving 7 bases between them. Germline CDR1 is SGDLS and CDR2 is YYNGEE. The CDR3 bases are TGTGCCAGCAGCGTAGCAGGGGACACAGATACGCAGTATTTT. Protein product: CASSVAGDTDTQYF.

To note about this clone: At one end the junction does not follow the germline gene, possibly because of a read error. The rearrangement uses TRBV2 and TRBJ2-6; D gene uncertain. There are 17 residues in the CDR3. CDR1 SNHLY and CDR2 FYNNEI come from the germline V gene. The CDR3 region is CASSSLDDTKSGQRPDF. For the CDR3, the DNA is TGTGCCAGCAGTAGCCTGGACGATACAAAGTCGGGCCAACGTCCTGATTTC.

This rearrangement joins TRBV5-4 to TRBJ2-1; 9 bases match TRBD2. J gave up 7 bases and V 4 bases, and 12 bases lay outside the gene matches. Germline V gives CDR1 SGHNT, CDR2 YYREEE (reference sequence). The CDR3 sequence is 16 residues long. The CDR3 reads CASSPPRREGGNEQFF. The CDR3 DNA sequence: TGTGCCAGCAGCCCACCCCGGCGGGAGGGGGGTAATGAGCAGTTCTTC.

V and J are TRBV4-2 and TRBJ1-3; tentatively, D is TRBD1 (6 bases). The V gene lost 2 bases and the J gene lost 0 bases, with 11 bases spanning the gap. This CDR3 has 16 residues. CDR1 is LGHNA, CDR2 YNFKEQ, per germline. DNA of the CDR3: TGTGCCAGCAGCCAACCACAGGGTAACTCTGGAAACACCATATATTTT. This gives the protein CASSQPQGNSGNTIYF.

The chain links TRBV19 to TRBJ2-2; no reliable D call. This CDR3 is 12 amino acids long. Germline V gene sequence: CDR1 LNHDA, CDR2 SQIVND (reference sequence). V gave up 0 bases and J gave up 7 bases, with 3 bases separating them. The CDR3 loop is CASSIERGELFF. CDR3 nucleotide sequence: TGTGCCAGTAGTATAGAACGCGGGGAGCTGTTTTTT.

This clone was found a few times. The CDR3 is CASHTGWTEAFF. CDR3 DNA: TGTGCCAGTCATACAGGGTGGACTGAAGCTTTCTTT. J is TRBJ1-1 and V is TRBV19; a possible D gene is TRBD1 (6 bases). The CDR3 extends over 12 amino acids. V was shortened by 8 bases and J by 5 bases, with 12 bases between the two germline ends. Germline lookup yields CDR1 LNHDA and CDR2 SQIVND (reference sequence).

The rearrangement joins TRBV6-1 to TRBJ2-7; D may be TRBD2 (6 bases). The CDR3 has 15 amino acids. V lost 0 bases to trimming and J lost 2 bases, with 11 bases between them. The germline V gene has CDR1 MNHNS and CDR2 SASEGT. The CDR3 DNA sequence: TGTGCCAGCAGTGAAGCTCCAACGGGGGCCTACGAGCAGTACTTC. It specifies CASSEAPTGAYEQYF.

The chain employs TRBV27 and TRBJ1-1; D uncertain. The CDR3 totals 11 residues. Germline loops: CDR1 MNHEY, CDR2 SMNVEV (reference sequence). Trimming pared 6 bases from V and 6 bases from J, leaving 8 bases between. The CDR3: CASSRGSEAFF. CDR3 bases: TGTGCCAGCAGCAGAGGCTCTGAAGCTTTCTTT.

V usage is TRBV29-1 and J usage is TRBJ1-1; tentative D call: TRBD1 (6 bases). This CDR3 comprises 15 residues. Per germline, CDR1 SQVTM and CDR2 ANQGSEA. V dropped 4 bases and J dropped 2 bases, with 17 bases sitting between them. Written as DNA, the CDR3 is TGCAGCGTTGGGAAACAGGGACGGGGAAACACTGAAGCTTTCTTT. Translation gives CSVGKQGRGNTEAFF. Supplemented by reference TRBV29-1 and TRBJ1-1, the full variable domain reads SAVISQKPSRDICQRGTSLTIQCQVDSQVTMMFWYRQQPGQSLTLIATANQGSEATYESGFVIDKFPISRPNLTFSTLTVSNMSPEDSSIYLCSVGKQGRGNTEAFFGQGTRLTVV.

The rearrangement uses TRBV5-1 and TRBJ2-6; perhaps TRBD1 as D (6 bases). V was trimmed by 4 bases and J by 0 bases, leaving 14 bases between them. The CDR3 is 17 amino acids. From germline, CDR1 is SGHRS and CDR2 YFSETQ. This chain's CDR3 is CASSQGSSVSGANVLTF. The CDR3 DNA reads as TGCGCCAGCAGCCAGGGGAGTTCTGTCTCTGGGGCCAACGTCCTGACTTTC. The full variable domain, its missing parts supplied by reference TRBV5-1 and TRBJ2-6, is KAGVTQTPRYLIKTRGQQVTLSCSPISGHRSVSWYQQTPGQGLQFLFEYFSETQRNKGNFPGRFSGRQFSNSRSEMNVSTLELGDSALYLCASSQGSSVSGANVLTFGAGSRLTVL.

CDR3 protein: CASSLGTGVEKLFF. The CDR3 DNA follows: TGTGCCAGCAGCTTGGGGACAGGGGTCGAAAAACTGTTTTTT. The V gene is TRBV5-5, the J gene TRBJ1-4; 9 bases agree with TRBD1. J gave up 8 bases and V 0 bases, and 2 bases lay outside the gene matches. Germline assignment: CDR1 SGHKS and CDR2 YYEKEE (reference sequence). The CDR3 is made up of 14 amino acids.

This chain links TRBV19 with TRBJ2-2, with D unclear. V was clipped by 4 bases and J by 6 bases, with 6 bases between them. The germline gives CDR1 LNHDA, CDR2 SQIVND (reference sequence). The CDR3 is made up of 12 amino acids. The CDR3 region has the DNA TGTGCCAGTAGTAGATTCCCCGGGGAGCTGTTTTTT. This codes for CASSRFPGELFF.